The entry that follows covers one T cell receptor beta chain sequence. The sample originates from a study of neoadjuvant anti-PD-1 for oral cavity cancer. About the study: Patients without progression received a fourth nivolumab dose around day 43, then surgical resection on days 50-56.

V lost 10 bases, J lost 6 bases, and 11 bases stayed unmatched. The CDR3 is made up of 15 amino acids. Germline V gene data show CDR1 as MNHNY and CDR2 as SVGAGI (reference sequence). The time point is: after neoadjuvant nivolumab, at surgical resection. Patients were newly diagnosed with stage II-IVA oral cavity squamous cell carcinoma without prior systemic or radiation treatment. TCRdb's copy holds only in-frame clones and misses some; the assay was immunoSEQ multiplex PCR. The table shows over 65,000 clones, with roughly 81% occurring only once. The chain couples TRBV6-6 to TRBJ2-2, with 10 positions matching TRBD2. This clonotype originated in a person aged 40-85 years with oral cavity squamous cell carcinoma. The source material was PBMCs, sampled after nivolumab (anti-PD-1) treatment. CDR3 in amino acids: CATGGLAGVAGELFF. The DNA for the CDR3 is TGTGCCACCGGCGGGCTAGCGGGAGTAGCCGGGGAGCTGTTTTTT.